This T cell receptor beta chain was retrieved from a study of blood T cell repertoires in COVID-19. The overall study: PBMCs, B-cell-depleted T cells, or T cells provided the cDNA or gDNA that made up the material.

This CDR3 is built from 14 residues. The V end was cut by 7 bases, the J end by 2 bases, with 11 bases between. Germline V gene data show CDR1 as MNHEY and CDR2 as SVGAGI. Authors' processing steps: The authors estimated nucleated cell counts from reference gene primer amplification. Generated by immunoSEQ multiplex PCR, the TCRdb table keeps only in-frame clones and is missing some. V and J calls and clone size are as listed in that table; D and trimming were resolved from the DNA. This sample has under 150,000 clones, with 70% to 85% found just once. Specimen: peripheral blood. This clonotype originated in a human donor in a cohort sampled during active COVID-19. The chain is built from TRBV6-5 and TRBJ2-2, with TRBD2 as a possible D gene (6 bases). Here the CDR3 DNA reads TGTGCCAGCACCCTACTAGCTAACACCGGGGAGCTGTTTTTT. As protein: CASTLLANTGELFF.